The next 16 T cell receptor beta chains were all read from a single sample in a study of blood T cell repertoires in COVID-19. TCRdb keeps only in-frame clones here, not all; method: immunoSEQ multiplex PCR. The table records under 250,000 clones, approximately 87% of them present only once. The sequencing sample was made of peripheral blood. The source of these receptors is a man aged 55-75 years with acute or convalescent COVID-19.

This clone was counted once. The gene calls are TRBV5-8 and TRBJ1-5; D is possibly TRBD1 (5 bases). This CDR3 has 15 residues. Germline V gene data show CDR1 as SGHTS and CDR2 as YDEGEE. Trimming stripped 4 bases from V and 5 bases from J, with 16 bases between. The DNA of the CDR3 is TGTGCCAGCAGCCCGGGACTGGTAGAGGATCAGCCCCAGCATTTT. Its translation is CASSPGLVEDQPQHF.

V is TRBV25-1 and J is TRBJ2-7, with a weak D call TRBD1 (5 bases). Deletions cut 10 bases from V and 3 bases from J, with 10 bases between. The CDR3 extends over 11 amino acids. Per germline, CDR1 MGHDK and CDR2 SYGVNS. Here the CDR3 reads CATTRDYEQYF. Written as DNA, the CDR3 is TGTGCCACCACCAGGGACTACGAGCAGTACTTC.

The chain couples TRBV10-2 to TRBJ2-1; TRBD2 matches 13 bases. The CDR3 has 16 residues. Germline V gene data show CDR1 as WSHSY and CDR2 as SAAADI. The V and J ends lost 4 bases and 6 bases, in that order; junction bases with no gene match: 6. The CDR3 region has the DNA TGCGCCAGCAGTGTAACTAGCGGGAGGGCCAGCAATGAGCAGTTCTTC. Protein: CASSVTSGRASNEQFF.

The J gene is TRBJ1-4, the V gene TRBV28; maybe TRBD1 (6 bases). V was trimmed by 5 bases and J by 6 bases, leaving 19 bases between them. Germline V gene data show CDR1 as MDHEN and CDR2 as SYDVKM. The CDR3 runs 16 residues. The DNA of the CDR3 is TGTGCCAGCAGTGAACGGGTAGGGGGTGGGGATGAAAAACTGTTTTTT. Amino acid sequence: CASSERVGGGDEKLFF.

The chain combines TRBV7-9 with TRBJ1-6; 7 bases match TRBD1. Germline lookup yields CDR1 SEHNR and CDR2 FQNEAQ (reference sequence). Trimming took 5 bases from V and 5 from J; bases not matched to a gene: 3. This CDR3 region has 14 residues. This CDR3 reads CASSVGQDNSPLHF. The CDR3 DNA sequence: TGTGCCAGCAGCGTAGGACAGGATAATTCACCCCTCCACTTT. Full variable domain (missing parts from reference TRBV7-9 and TRBJ1-6): DTGVSQNPRHKITKRGQNVTFRCDPISEHNRLYWYRQTLGQGPEFLTYFQNEAQLEKSRLLSDRFSAERPKGSFSTLEIQRTEQGDSAMYLCASSVGQDNSPLHFGNGTRLTVT.

This chain joins TRBV19 and TRBJ2-3; D might be TRBD2 (7 bases). Germline values: CDR1 LNHDA, CDR2 SQIVND (reference sequence). Trimming cost V 5 bases and J 0 bases, with 21 bases left between them. The CDR3 loop spans 18 amino acids. The CDR3: CASSYRASGYASTDTQYF. As DNA, the CDR3 is TGTGCCAGTAGTTACAGGGCTAGCGGTTATGCTAGCACAGATACGCAGTATTTT.

This chain links TRBV4-2 with TRBJ2-3; 10 nucleotides align to TRBD2. The CDR3 has 18 amino acids. Germline V gene sequence: CDR1 LGHNA, CDR2 YNFKEQ. The V segment lost 0 bases and the J segment 2 bases; nucleotides outside the gene matches: 8. The CDR3 here is CASSQDYGLAEYTDTQYF. CDR3 DNA sequence: TGTGCCAGCAGCCAAGATTATGGACTAGCGGAGTACACAGATACGCAGTATTTT.

This chain links TRBV30 with TRBJ2-5, with TRBD2 identical over 14 bases. This CDR3 comprises 18 residues. From germline, CDR1 is GTSNPN and CDR2 SVGIG (reference sequence). The V and J ends lost 4 bases and 7 bases, in that order; junction bases with no gene match: 17. The CDR3, as DNA: TGTGCCTGGAAGGGAGGGACTAGCGGGAGTAAAGGGGGTAGGACCCAGTACTTC. Protein sequence: CAWKGGTSGSKGGRTQYF.

The chain is built from TRBV5-1 and TRBJ2-3, with 11 bases lining up with TRBD2. V lost 4 bases and J lost 2; bases outside the gene matches: 6. The CDR3 covers 16 residues. The V gene's germline CDR1 is SGHRS and CDR2 YFSETQ. CDR3 in DNA: TGCGCCAGCAGCCGAAGACTAGCGGGGAACACAGATACGCAGTATTTT. Encoded protein: CASSRRLAGNTDTQYF.

The V and J genes are TRBV6-1 and TRBJ2-7, with 8 bases identical to TRBD1. The germline V gene encodes CDR1 MNHNS and CDR2 SASEGT. CDR3 size: 15 residues. V was pared by 3 bases and J by 3 bases, with 7 bases of the junction left unmatched. CDR3 sequence reads: CASSEGQVASYEQYF. The CDR3 DNA reads TGTGCCAGCAGTGAGGGACAGGTTGCTAGCTACGAGCAGTACTTC.

This clone was observed once. This chain joins TRBV3-1 (or the pseudogene TRBV3-2) and TRBJ1-6; D is possibly TRBD1 (5 bases). CDR1 and CDR2 from the germline V gene are LGHDT and YNNKEL (reference sequence). This CDR3 region has 15 residues. Trimming stripped 1 base from V and 4 bases from J, with 8 bases between. The CDR3 region has the DNA TGTGCCAGCAGCCAAGTGGGGGGGTATAATTCACCCCTCCACTTT. Amino acids: CASSQVGGYNSPLHF.

V gene TRBV6-2 or TRBV6-3 combines with J gene TRBJ2-1; D is possibly TRBD2 (5 bases). The CDR3 is 15 residues long. Between the trimmed V and J ends, which lost 6 bases and 3 bases, there was a span of 15 bases. Germline V CDR1 and CDR2: MNHEY, SVGEGT. The CDR3 is CASSTDPAGYNEQFF. CDR3 nucleotides: TGTGCCAGCAGCACCGACCCGGCGGGCTACAATGAGCAGTTCTTC.

The J gene is TRBJ1-5, the V gene TRBV30, with D tentatively TRBD1 (5 bases). Germline V gene data show CDR1 as GTSNPN and CDR2 as SVGIG (reference sequence). Trimming took 0 bases from V and 7 from J, leaving 13 bases between them. This CDR3 spans 14 amino acids. CDR3 bases: TGTGCCTGGAGTGTCAAAGGGGTCCACCAGCCCCAGCATTTT. Protein: CAWSVKGVHQPQHF. Full variable domain (remainder filled in from reference TRBV30 and TRBJ1-5): SQTIHQWPATLVQPVGSPLSLECTVEGTSNPNLYWYRQAAGRGLQLLFYSVGIGQISSEVPQNLSASRPQDRQFILSSKKLLLSDSGFYLCAWSVKGVHQPQHFGDGTRLSIL.

V usage is TRBV28 and J usage is TRBJ2-5; D may be TRBD2 (5 bases). V was trimmed by 3 bases and J by 5 bases, leaving 22 bases between them. There are 17 residues in the CDR3. Germline CDR1 reads MDHEN; CDR2 reads SYDVKM. CDR3 sequence: CASSFTGETHPRETQYF. CDR3 DNA: TGTGCCAGCAGTTTTACCGGGGAGACACACCCGAGGGAGACCCAGTACTTC.

The chain has TRBV18 and TRBJ1-1; tentatively, D is TRBD1 (6 bases). The CDR3 length is 16 residues. Germline assignment: CDR1 KGHSH and CDR2 LQKENI. Trimming shortened V by 2 bases and J by 0 bases, and 13 bases separated the two germline ends. Here the CDR3 DNA reads TGTGCCAGCTCACCAAGTAGGGGGGGCATGAACACTGAAGCTTTCTTT. Residues: CASSPSRGGMNTEAFF.

The chain uses TRBV6-5 and TRBJ1-1; 7 nucleotides align to TRBD1. The germline CDR1 and CDR2 sequences are MNHEY and SVGAGI. The length of the CDR3 is 12 residues. Trimming cost V 6 bases and J 10 bases; bases outside gene matches: 8. CDR3 loop: CASRAGTGAAFF. The CDR3 DNA is TGTGCCAGCAGGGCAGGTACAGGGGCAGCTTTCTTT.